This T cell receptor beta chain was captured by sequencing in a study of Graves' ophthalmopathy and Graves' hyperthyroidism. About the study: Ahead of any treatment, peripheral blood was obtained at the initial diagnosis. General study points: As the model predicted ophthalmopathy progression, it achieved a sensitivity of 65% to 71% and a specificity of around 73%. Ophthalmopathy cases were distinguished from stable hyperthyroidism by a 13-signature model, reaching 85% to 90% sensitivity and roughly 81% specificity.

Using RNA transcripts, the TCR beta CDR3 regions were amplified. HTBI primers were employed in first-round RT-PCR, then a second-round multiplex PCR followed. TCRdb reanalysed the multiplex PCR reads using MiXCR and keeps one entry per CDR3 protein. In the table there are some 750,000 distinct CDR3 sequences, 40% of which are singletons. Trimming at V came to 5 bases and at J to 1 base, leaving 3 bases not matched to a gene. The germline gives CDR1 SEHNR, CDR2 FQNEAQ (reference sequence). The length of the CDR3 is 15 residues. Active ophthalmopathy (CAS at least 3, NOSPECS at least 4), lasting under 3 months. About this clonotype itself: Its antigen is currently unknown.

Sequenced: peripheral blood. This receptor was obtained from an adult man with Graves' ophthalmopathy. The rearrangement uses TRBV7-9 and TRBJ2-5; 11 bases match TRBD2. CDR3 sequence reads: CASSQGTSGQETQYF. DNA of the CDR3: TGTGCCAGCAGCCAAGGGACTAGCGGCCAAGAGACCCAGTACTTC.